This T cell receptor (beta chain) was profiled in a study of T cells in localized non-small cell lung cancer. A note on this clone: Its target is unknown.

The CDR3 is 12 residues long. The germline CDR1 and CDR2 sequences are MNHNS and SASEGT. V was pared by 8 bases and J by 5 bases, with 9 bases between. Repertoires were generated with immunoSEQ multiplex PCR, while TCRdb's copy carries only in-frame clones and drops some. The table lists about 35,000 clones, about 91% of them singletons. Study-wide points: Without multi-region sequencing, intratumor heterogeneity could not be excluded.

The chain carries TRBV6-1 and TRBJ1-4, with a possible D match to TRBD1 (6 bases). The receptor's source is a female donor older than 55 with stage II lung adenocarcinoma. This specimen was peripheral blood mononuclear cells, taken before any cancer treatment. CDR3 bases: TGTGCCAGCCACAGGGTCAATGAAAAACTGTTTTTT. Translation gives CASHRVNEKLFF.